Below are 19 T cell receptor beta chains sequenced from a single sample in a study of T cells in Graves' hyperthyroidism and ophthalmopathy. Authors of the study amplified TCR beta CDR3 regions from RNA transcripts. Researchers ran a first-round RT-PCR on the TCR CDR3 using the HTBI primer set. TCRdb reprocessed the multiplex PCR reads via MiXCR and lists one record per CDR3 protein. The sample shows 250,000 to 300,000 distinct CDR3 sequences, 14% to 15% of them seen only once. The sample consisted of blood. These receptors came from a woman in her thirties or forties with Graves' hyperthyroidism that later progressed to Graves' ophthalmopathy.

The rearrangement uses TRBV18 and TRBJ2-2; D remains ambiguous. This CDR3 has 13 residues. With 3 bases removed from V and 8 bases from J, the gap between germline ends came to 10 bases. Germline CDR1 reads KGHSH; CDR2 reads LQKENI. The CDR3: CASSPLSGGELFF. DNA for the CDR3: TGTGCCAGCTCACCCCTTTCCGGGGGGGAGCTGTTTTTT.

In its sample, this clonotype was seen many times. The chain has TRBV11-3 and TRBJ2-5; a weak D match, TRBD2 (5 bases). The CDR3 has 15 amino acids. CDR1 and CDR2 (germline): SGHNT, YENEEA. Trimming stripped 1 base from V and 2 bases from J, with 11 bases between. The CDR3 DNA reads TGTGCCAGCAGCTTAGGAGGGAATGGGCAAGAGACCCAGTACTTC. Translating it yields CASSLGGNGQETQYF.

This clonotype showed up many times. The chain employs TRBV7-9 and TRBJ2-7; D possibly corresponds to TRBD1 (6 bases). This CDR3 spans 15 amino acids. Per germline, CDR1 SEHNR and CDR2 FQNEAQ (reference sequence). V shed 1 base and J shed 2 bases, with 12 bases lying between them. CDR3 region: CASSLEAKGAYEQYF. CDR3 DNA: TGTGCCAGCAGCTTAGAGGCTAAGGGGGCCTACGAGCAGTACTTC.

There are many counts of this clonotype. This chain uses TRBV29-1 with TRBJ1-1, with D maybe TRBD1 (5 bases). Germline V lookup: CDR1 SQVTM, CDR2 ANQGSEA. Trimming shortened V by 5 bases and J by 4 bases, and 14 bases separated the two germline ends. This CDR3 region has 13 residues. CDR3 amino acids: CSVQNTGGTEAFF. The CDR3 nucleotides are TGCAGCGTTCAAAATACGGGGGGCACTGAAGCTTTCTTT.

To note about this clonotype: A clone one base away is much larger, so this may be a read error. CDR3 DNA sequence: TGCGCCAGCAGCAGGGGCCCGAGGGAGACCCAGTACTTC. Translation: CASSRGPRETQYF. The chain has TRBV5-1 and TRBJ2-5, with D perhaps matching TRBD1 (5 bases). V was shortened by 4 bases and J by 5 bases, with 12 bases between the two germline ends. The CDR3 length is 13 residues. Per germline, CDR1 SGHRS and CDR2 YFSETQ.

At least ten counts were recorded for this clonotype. The CDR3 coding sequence is TGTGCCAGCAGTTTGAACAGGGGCAATGAAAAACTGTTTTTT. This translates into CASSLNRGNEKLFF. The chain couples TRBV6-1 to TRBJ1-4; the match to TRBD1 covers 7 bases. CDR3 length: 14 amino acids. J was trimmed by 5 bases and V by 5 bases; bases with no gene match: 5. Per the germline V gene, CDR1 is MNHNS and CDR2 is SASEGT.

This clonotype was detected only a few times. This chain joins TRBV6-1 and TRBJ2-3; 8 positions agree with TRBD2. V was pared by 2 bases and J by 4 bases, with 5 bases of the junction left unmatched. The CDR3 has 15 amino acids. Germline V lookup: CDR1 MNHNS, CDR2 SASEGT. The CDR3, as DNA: TGTGCCAGCAGTGAAAGGAGCGGGAGTGCAGATACGCAGTATTTT. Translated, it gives CASSERSGSADTQYF.

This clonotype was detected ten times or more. The chain's CDR3 is CATVAMGGNEQFF. The CDR3 DNA is TGTGCCACCGTCGCGATGGGGGGCAATGAGCAGTTCTTC. This chain uses TRBV2 with TRBJ2-1; D may be TRBD2 (6 bases). From germline, CDR1 is SNHLY and CDR2 FYNNEI. V lost 10 bases, J lost 6 bases, and 16 bases lay in between. CDR3 length: 13 residues.

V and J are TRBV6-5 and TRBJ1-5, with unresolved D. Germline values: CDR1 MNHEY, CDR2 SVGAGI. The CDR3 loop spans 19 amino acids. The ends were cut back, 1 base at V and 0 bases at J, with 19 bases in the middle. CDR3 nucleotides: TGTGCCAGCAGTTACTTGGACCGCCGTATGATTTATAGCAATCAGCCCCAGCATTTT. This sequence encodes CASSYLDRRMIYSNQPQHF.

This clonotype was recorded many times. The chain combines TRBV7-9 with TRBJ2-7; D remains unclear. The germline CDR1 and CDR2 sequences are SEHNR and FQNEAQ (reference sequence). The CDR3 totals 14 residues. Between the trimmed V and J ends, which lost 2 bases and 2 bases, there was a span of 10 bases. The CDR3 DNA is TGTGCCAGCAGCTTATCTCCTCTGCCCTACGAGCAGTACTTC. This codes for CASSLSPLPYEQYF.

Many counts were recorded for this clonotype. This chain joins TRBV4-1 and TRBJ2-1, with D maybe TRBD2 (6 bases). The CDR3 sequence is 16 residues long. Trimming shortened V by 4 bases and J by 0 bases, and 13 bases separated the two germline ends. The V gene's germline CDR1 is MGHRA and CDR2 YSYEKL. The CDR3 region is CASSPPGRSSYNEQFF. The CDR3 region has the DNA TGCGCCAGCAGCCCCCCTGGGAGGAGCTCCTACAATGAGCAGTTCTTC.

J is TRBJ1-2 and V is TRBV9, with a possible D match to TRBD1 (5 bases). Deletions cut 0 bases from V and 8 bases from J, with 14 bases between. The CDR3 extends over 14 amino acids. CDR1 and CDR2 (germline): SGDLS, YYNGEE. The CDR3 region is CASSVGDDLGGYTF. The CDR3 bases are TGTGCCAGCAGCGTAGGGGACGATCTAGGGGGCTACACCTTC.

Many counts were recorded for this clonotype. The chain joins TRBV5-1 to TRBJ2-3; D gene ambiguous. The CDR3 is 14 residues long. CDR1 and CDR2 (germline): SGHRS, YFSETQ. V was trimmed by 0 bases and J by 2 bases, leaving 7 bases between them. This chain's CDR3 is CASSLGLNTDTQYF. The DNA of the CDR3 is TGCGCCAGCAGCTTGGGGCTTAACACAGATACGCAGTATTTT.

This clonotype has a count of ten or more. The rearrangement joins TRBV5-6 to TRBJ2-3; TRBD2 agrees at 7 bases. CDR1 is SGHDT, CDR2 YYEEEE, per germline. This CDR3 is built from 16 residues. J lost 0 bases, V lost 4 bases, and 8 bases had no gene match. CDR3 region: CASSLLSGFSTDTQYF. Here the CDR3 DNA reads TGTGCCAGCAGCCTCCTTAGCGGGTTTAGCACAGATACGCAGTATTTT.

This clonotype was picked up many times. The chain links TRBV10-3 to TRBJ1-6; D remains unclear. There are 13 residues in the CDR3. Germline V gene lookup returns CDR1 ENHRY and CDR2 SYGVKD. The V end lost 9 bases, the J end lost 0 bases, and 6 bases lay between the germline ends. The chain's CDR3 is CAIKSSYNSPLHF. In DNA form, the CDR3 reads TGTGCCATTAAAAGCTCCTATAATTCACCCCTCCACTTT.

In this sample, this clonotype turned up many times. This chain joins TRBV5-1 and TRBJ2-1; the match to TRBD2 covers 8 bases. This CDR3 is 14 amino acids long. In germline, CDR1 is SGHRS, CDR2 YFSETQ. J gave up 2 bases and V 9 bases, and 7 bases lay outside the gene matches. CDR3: CATSPGGAYNEQFF. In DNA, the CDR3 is TGCGCCACCTCGCCCGGGGGGGCCTACAATGAGCAGTTCTTC.

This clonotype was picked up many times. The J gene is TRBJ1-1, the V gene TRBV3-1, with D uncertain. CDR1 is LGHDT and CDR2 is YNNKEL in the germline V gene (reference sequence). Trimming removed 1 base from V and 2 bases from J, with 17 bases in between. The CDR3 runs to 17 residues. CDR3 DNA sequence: TGTGCCAGCAGCCAAGCCTCCGGGTCACTAGGTAACACTGAAGCTTTCTTT. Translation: CASSQASGSLGNTEAFF.

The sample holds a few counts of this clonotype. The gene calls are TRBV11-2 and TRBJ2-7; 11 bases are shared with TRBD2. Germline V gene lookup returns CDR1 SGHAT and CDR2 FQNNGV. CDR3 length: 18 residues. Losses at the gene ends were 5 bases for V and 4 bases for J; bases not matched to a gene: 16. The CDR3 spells CASSRSPIPGLAVYEQYF. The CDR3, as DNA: TGTGCCAGCAGCCGATCACCAATACCGGGACTAGCGGTTTACGAGCAGTACTTC.

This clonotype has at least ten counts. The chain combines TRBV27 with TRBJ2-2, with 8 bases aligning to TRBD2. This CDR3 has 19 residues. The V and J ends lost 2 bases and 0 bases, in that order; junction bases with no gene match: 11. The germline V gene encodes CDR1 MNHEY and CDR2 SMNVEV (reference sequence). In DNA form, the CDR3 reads TGTGCCAGCAGTTTAGGAGGTAGCGGGATCCACTCGAACACCGGGGAGCTGTTTTTT. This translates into CASSLGGSGIHSNTGELFF.